This paragraph reports one T cell receptor beta chain. The sample belongs to a study of blood T cell repertoires in COVID-19. J lost 5 bases, V lost 5 bases, and 7 bases had no gene match. Germline CDR1 and CDR2: SNHLY and FYNNEI. The CDR3 is 14 amino acids. Only in-frame clones appear in the TCRdb table, and some are missing; sequencing was by immunoSEQ multiplex PCR. The sample records around 260,000 clones, approximately 91% being singletons. The clonotype comes from a human donor in a cohort sampled during active COVID-19. This sequence joins TRBV2 and TRBJ2-7; 9 bases fit TRBD1. The specimen sequenced was peripheral blood. The CDR3 is CASSQWTGDHEQYF. As DNA, the CDR3 is TGTGCCAGCAGTCAGTGGACAGGGGACCACGAGCAGTACTTC.